The 9 T cell receptor beta chains in this list originate from one sample, sequenced in a study of blood T cell repertoires in COVID-19 (dated by TCRdb to the early 2020s). Library preparation employed the immunoSEQ multiplex PCR assay. TCRdb's version of the immuneACCESS table is confined to in-frame rearrangements and falls short of the full clone set. An unresolved V gene accounts for under half of the shortfall where checked; the remainder is of unknown origin. Recorded for this sample are about 250,000 clones; 85% of them occurred a single time. 4.5% to 5.5% of the sample lies in the top ten. Material for sequencing was peripheral blood. Receptors were obtained from a man between 50 and 59 years old with active or convalescent COVID-19.

The J gene is TRBJ2-1, the V gene TRBV7-2; TRBD2 is a possible D gene (6 bases). The germline V gene has CDR1 SGHTA and CDR2 FQGNSA. CDR3 length: 16 amino acids. The V end was cut by 1 base, the J end by 5 bases, with 15 bases between. The CDR3 DNA sequence: TGTGCCAGCAGCTTAGGATTGGGCCTAGCGCACAATGAGCAGTTCTTC. This translates into CASSLGLGLAHNEQFF.

As concerns this clone: At the DNA level, this CDR3 is encoded by other sequences in the same sample as well. The chain has TRBV27 and TRBJ1-1; D gene ambiguous. Germline V gives CDR1 MNHEY, CDR2 SMNVEV (reference sequence). The CDR3 consists of 14 residues. Trimming took 3 bases from V and 0 from J, leaving 8 bases between them. CDR3 in amino acids: CASSFSGLNTEAFF. Here the CDR3 DNA reads TGTGCCAGCAGTTTTTCGGGTTTGAACACTGAAGCTTTCTTT.

The chain recombines TRBV6-5 with TRBJ2-3; TRBD2 agrees at 10 bases. This CDR3 spans 15 amino acids. Germline V gene lookup returns CDR1 MNHEY and CDR2 SVGAGI. The V segment lost 4 bases and the J segment 2 bases; nucleotides outside the gene matches: 3. This CDR3 reads CASSLSGRDTDTQYF. The CDR3, as DNA: TGTGCCAGCAGTTTAAGCGGGAGGGACACAGATACGCAGTATTTT.

The rearrangement links TRBV18 to TRBJ1-3; TRBD1 is a possible D gene (5 bases). Germline V CDR1 and CDR2: KGHSH, LQKENI. The ends were cut back, 4 bases at V and 0 bases at J, with 10 bases in the middle. CDR3 size: 15 residues. The CDR3 reads CASSRGRVSGNTIYF. The CDR3 DNA reads TGTGCCAGCTCACGTGGCAGGGTCTCTGGAAACACCATATATTTT.

This clone was seen once. This CDR3 is CASSPWRGSNEKLFF. CDR3 DNA: TGTGCCAGCAGCCCCTGGCGAGGGTCTAATGAAAAACTGTTTTTT. The chain links TRBV7-8 to TRBJ1-4; D not certain. This CDR3 contains 15 residues. The germline V gene has CDR1 SGHVS and CDR2 FQNEAQ. Trimming removed 5 bases at V and 3 bases at J, with 13 bases between. Full variable domain (remainder filled in from reference TRBV7-8 and TRBJ1-4): GAGVSQSPRYKVAKRGQDVALRCDPISGHVSLFWYQQALGQGPEFLTYFQNEAQLDKSGLPSDRFFAERPEGSVSTLKIQRTQQEDSAVYLCASSPWRGSNEKLFFGSGTQLSVL.

The J gene is TRBJ1-4, the V gene TRBV4-2; D is unclear. V gave up 4 bases and J gave up 7 bases, with 7 bases separating them. CDR1 is LGHNA, CDR2 YNFKEQ, per germline. The CDR3 runs 12 residues. The CDR3: CASSPAGEKLFF. For the CDR3, the DNA is TGTGCCAGCAGCCCCGCCGGTGAAAAACTGTTTTTT.

CDR3 DNA: TGTGCCAGCAGCCCGCGGGGTGCGAACGGAGATACGCAGTATTTT. Translated, it gives CASSPRGANGDTQYF. V gene TRBV7-8 combines with J gene TRBJ2-3, with D possibly TRBD2 on 6 matching bases. V was cut by 5 bases and J by 5 bases, with 17 bases left in between. Germline CDR1 reads SGHVS; CDR2 reads FQNEAQ. CDR3 size: 15 residues.

In this sample, this clone turned up once. The rearrangement links TRBV29-1 to TRBJ2-3, with 10 bases lining up with TRBD1. From germline, CDR1 is SQVTM and CDR2 ANQGSEA. This CDR3 contains 14 residues. V lost 4 bases and J lost 4; bases outside the gene matches: 5. CDR3 region: CSVAGQGFPDTQYF. The CDR3 nucleotides are TGCAGCGTTGCGGGACAGGGGTTCCCAGATACGCAGTATTTT.

This chain connects TRBV5-1 to TRBJ2-3; weak D call: TRBD1 (7 bases). Trimming stripped 1 base from V and 6 bases from J, with 18 bases between. The CDR3 sequence is 16 residues long. CDR1 and CDR2 (germline): SGHRS, YFSETQ. Written as DNA, the CDR3 is TGCGCCAGCAGCTTGATCGCGGGACAGATGGCGGATACGCAGTATTTT. This gives the protein CASSLIAGQMADTQYF.